The 27 T cell receptor beta chains listed next were all sequenced from one sample in a study of shared clonotypes between healthy human individuals (dated by TCRdb to 2020 to 2022). The library was made by the immunoSEQ multiplex PCR assay. As stored in TCRdb, this immuneACCESS dataset retains in-frame rearrangements with V and J assigned. A fraction of the clones does not appear; measured against another copy, unresolved V genes explain less than half of the discrepancy, and the remainder lacks a known reason. For this sample there are 600,000 to 800,000 clones; 55% to 80% appear just once. Of the sample, less than 2% falls within the top ten clones. The source material was memory CD4+ T cells sorted from blood. The cell subset or site label, as the study defines it: CD45RA-negative fraction. The receptors were gathered from a woman aged 30 to 39 in good health.

There are a few counts of this clone. The chain joins TRBV5-1 to TRBJ1-4; TRBD1 aligns across 9 bases. CDR1 and CDR2 (germline): SGHRS, YFSETQ. The V gene end was trimmed by 4 bases and the J gene end by 8 bases; junction bases not matched to a gene: 6. The CDR3 has 14 residues. Written as DNA, the CDR3 is TGCGCCAGCAGCCGAGGGACAGGGCGCGAAAAACTGTTTTTT. Amino acids: CASSRGTGREKLFF.

The V call is TRBV6-5, the J call TRBJ2-7; a possible D gene is TRBD1 (5 bases). The CDR3 length is 14 residues. From germline, CDR1 is MNHEY and CDR2 SVGAGI. V gave up 5 bases and J gave up 3 bases, with 14 bases separating them. The CDR3 DNA follows: TGTGCCAGCAGTCGCGACAGAGGCTTCTACGAGCAGTACTTC. This translates into CASSRDRGFYEQYF.

The CDR3 loop reads CASRPAGGNEQYF. CDR3 DNA sequence: TGTGCCAGCAGACCGGCAGGGGGCAACGAGCAGTACTTC. This chain joins TRBV28 and TRBJ2-7; TRBD1 matches 8 bases. The CDR3 runs 13 residues. Trimming took 6 bases from V and 5 from J; bases not matched to a gene: 6. Germline V gene data show CDR1 as MDHEN and CDR2 as SYDVKM.

J is TRBJ2-5 and V is TRBV23-1; 7 bases line up with TRBD2. TRBV23-1 counts as an open reading frame of uncertain function. The CDR3 totals 17 residues. The ends lost 0 bases at V and 3 bases at J; junction bases unmatched: 10. The CDR3 nucleotides read TGCGCCAGCAGTCAATCATTTAGGGCGGGAGAGGAAGAGACCCAGTACTTC. Protein: CASSQSFRAGEEETQYF.

In this sample, this clone turned up once. V is TRBV28 and J is TRBJ2-7; D perhaps matches TRBD2 (5 bases). Germline CDR1 and CDR2: MDHEN and SYDVKM. The CDR3 is 10 amino acids. DNA for the CDR3: TGTGCTTCGGGATATTACGAGCAGTACTTC. This translates into CASGYYEQYF. Together with reference TRBV28 and TRBJ2-7, the CDR3 gives the full variable domain: DVKVTQSSRYLVKRTGEKVFLECVQDMDHENMFWYRQDPGLGLRLIYFSYDVKMKEKGDIPEGYSVSREKKERFSLILESASTNQTSMYLCASGYYEQYFGPGTRLTVT.

Regarding this clone: Different DNA sequences within this sample yield the same CDR3. The chain couples TRBV20-1 to TRBJ2-5; no reliable D call. The J call could be wrong; TRBJ2-7 is a better fit for the DNA end. This CDR3 has 11 amino acids. Germline V gives CDR1 DFQATT, CDR2 SNEGSKA (reference sequence). This CDR3 reads CSATDLYEQYF. In DNA form, the CDR3 reads TGCAGTGCCACGGATCTCTACGAGCAGTACTTC.

The chain employs TRBV5-1 and TRBJ2-7; 10 bases are a match to TRBD2. This CDR3 is built from 14 residues. From germline, CDR1 is SGHRS and CDR2 YFSETQ. With 7 bases clipped from V and 0 bases from J, the junction kept 4 bases outside the gene matches. CDR3 nucleotides: TGCGCCAGCGGAATAGCGGGGGGCTCCTACGAGCAGTACTTC. It is translated as CASGIAGGSYEQYF.

This chain uses TRBV5-1 with TRBJ2-3; tentative D call: TRBD2 (5 bases). V shed 1 base and J shed 0 bases, with 9 bases lying between them. This CDR3 has 15 amino acids. The V gene's germline CDR1 is SGHRS and CDR2 YFSETQ. This CDR3 is CASSLLLGSTDTQYF. CDR3 DNA sequence: TGCGCCAGCAGCTTGCTACTAGGAAGCACAGATACGCAGTATTTT.

As concerns this clone: Other DNA sequences of this sample code for an identical CDR3. The rearrangement uses TRBV6-5 and TRBJ2-7; 12 bases are a match to TRBD2. The CDR3 spans 14 residues. The germline CDR1 and CDR2 sequences are MNHEY and SVGAGI. The V and J ends lost 6 bases and 2 bases, in that order; junction bases with no gene match: 2. CDR3 DNA sequence: TGTGCCAGCAGGAGACTAGCGGGAGCCTACGAGCAGTACTTC. It yields the protein CASRRLAGAYEQYF.

The V and J genes are TRBV10-3 and TRBJ2-7; 11 nucleotides match TRBD1. The length of the CDR3 is 16 residues. Germline-derived CDR1 and CDR2 are ENHRY and SYGVKD. The junction had 7 bases not matched to a gene; V was cut back by 6 bases and J by 0 bases. This CDR3 is CAISPGQGAISYEQYF. CDR3 nucleotides: TGTGCCATCAGCCCAGGACAGGGGGCTATCTCCTACGAGCAGTACTTC.

CDR3 nucleotide sequence: TGTGCCAGCAGTTTTGAGGGGAAGGGAGCCTACGAGCAGTACTTC. Amino acid sequence: CASSFEGKGAYEQYF. The chain employs TRBV27 and TRBJ2-7; the D gene could be TRBD1 or TRBD2 (5 bases each). The CDR3 loop spans 15 amino acids. Germline V gene lookup returns CDR1 MNHEY and CDR2 SMNVEV (reference sequence). V was shortened by 3 bases and J by 2 bases, with 14 bases between the two germline ends.

This clone was counted only a few times. V usage is TRBV4-1 and J usage is TRBJ2-3; 8 bases agree with TRBD1. The CDR3 consists of 15 residues. Germline CDR1 MGHRA, CDR2 YSYEKL. V lost 5 bases and J lost 5; bases outside the gene matches: 9. The CDR3 bases are TGCGCCAGCAGCGGTCTGAACAGGGGGTTAGATACGCAGTATTTT. Protein sequence: CASSGLNRGLDTQYF.

This sequence joins TRBV5-4 and TRBJ1-1; D possibly corresponds to TRBD1 (5 bases). The V end was cut by 7 bases, the J end by 2 bases, with 9 bases between. The CDR3 runs 12 residues. The germline V gene has CDR1 SGHNT and CDR2 YYREEE (reference sequence). CDR3 bases: TGTGCCAGCGGCCAGGGCAACACTGAAGCTTTCTTT. It codes for CASGQGNTEAFF.

The chain joins TRBV30 to TRBJ1-1, with a tentative D call TRBD1 (6 bases). V lost 2 bases and J lost 6, with 13 bases in between. Germline V gives CDR1 GTSNPN, CDR2 SVGIG (reference sequence). The CDR3 runs to 13 residues. The DNA of the CDR3 is TGTGCCTGGAGTACCCAGGGGACCTCTGAAGCTTTCTTT. It codes for CAWSTQGTSEAFF.

This clone was picked up one time. The V gene is TRBV6-1, the J gene TRBJ1-2; D not resolved. Germline CDR1 reads MNHNS; CDR2 reads SASEGT. The CDR3 is 11 residues long. V dropped 8 bases and J dropped 6 bases, with 10 bases sitting between them. The CDR3 reads CASEQSHGYTF. CDR3 sequence (DNA): TGTGCCAGCGAACAGAGCCATGGCTACACCTTC.

This chain joins TRBV19 and TRBJ1-4; the match to TRBD1 covers 7 bases. The ends lost 2 bases at V and 5 bases at J; junction bases unmatched: 5. The CDR3 extends over 15 amino acids. From germline, CDR1 is LNHDA and CDR2 SQIVND (reference sequence). This CDR3 reads CASSIKSTGNEKLFF. The CDR3, as DNA: TGTGCCAGTAGTATAAAGTCGACAGGGAATGAAAAACTGTTTTTT.

For this clone: The junction departs from the called germline gene at one end, perhaps through a read error. The chain carries TRBV5-8 and TRBJ2-3, with TRBD2 matching 13 bases. This CDR3 region has 18 residues. The germline V gene encodes CDR1 SGHTS and CDR2 YDEGEE. The CDR3 bases are TGTGCCAGCAGGTTGGGACTAGCGGGACTCCCGATCACAGATACGCAGTATTTT. It encodes CASRLGLAGLPITDTQYF.

This chain links TRBV28 with TRBJ2-7; 12 positions agree with TRBD2. Trimming removed 7 bases from V and 3 bases from J; junction bases left unmatched: 10. Germline CDR1 MDHEN, CDR2 SYDVKM. The CDR3 totals 16 residues. Here the CDR3 DNA reads TGTGCCAGCAACGGACGCGCGACTAGCGGGAGCTACGAGCAGTACTTC. Amino acid sequence: CASNGRATSGSYEQYF. Using reference TRBV28 and TRBJ2-7 for the parts outside the CDR3, the full variable domain is DVKVTQSSRYLVKRTGEKVFLECVQDMDHENMFWYRQDPGLGLRLIYFSYDVKMKEKGDIPEGYSVSREKKERFSLILESASTNQTSMYLCASNGRATSGSYEQYFGPGTRLTVT.

Remarks on this clone: The sample contains more than one DNA sequence encoding this CDR3. V and J are TRBV28 and TRBJ1-1; the D is unclear. V lost 3 bases, J lost 5 bases, and 7 bases lay in between. The germline gives CDR1 MDHEN, CDR2 SYDVKM. This CDR3 comprises 12 residues. This CDR3 reads CASSLSLTEAFF. The CDR3 DNA is TGTGCCAGCAGTTTGTCACTAACTGAAGCTTTCTTT.

The chain is built from TRBV4-1 and TRBJ2-3, with TRBD2 identical over 7 bases. The CDR3 covers 18 residues. The V and J ends lost 1 base and 3 bases, in that order; junction bases with no gene match: 13. CDR1 is MGHRA and CDR2 is YSYEKL in the germline V gene. This CDR3 reads CASSQGDGRPGGTDTQYF. CDR3 DNA sequence: TGCGCCAGCAGCCAAGGCGACGGGAGGCCTGGTGGGACAGATACGCAGTATTTT.

CDR3 residues: CASTPDVTPEAFF. CDR3 DNA sequence: TGTGCCAGCACCCCGGATGTCACCCCTGAAGCTTTCTTT. The genes are TRBV28 and TRBJ1-1; no reliable D call. The CDR3 extends over 13 amino acids. Germline values: CDR1 MDHEN, CDR2 SYDVKM. V was shortened by 7 bases and J by 6 bases, with 15 bases between the two germline ends.

As regards this clone: Other nucleotide sequences from this sample produce the same CDR3. This chain links TRBV7-9 with TRBJ2-2, with 10 bases that match TRBD2. The trim removed 3 bases at V and 1 base at J, leaving 2 bases unmatched. CDR3 length: 16 residues. Per germline, CDR1 SEHNR and CDR2 FQNEAQ (reference sequence). In nucleotides, the CDR3 is TGTGCCAGCAGCTTGCTAGCGGGAGTGAACACCGGGGAGCTGTTTTTT. This sequence encodes CASSLLAGVNTGELFF. Looking up the rest from reference TRBV7-9 and TRBJ2-2 gives the full variable domain: DTGVSQNPRHKITKRGQNVTFRCDPISEHNRLYWYRQTLGQGPEFLTYFQNEAQLEKSRLLSDRFSAERPKGSFSTLEIQRTEQGDSAMYLCASSLLAGVNTGELFFGEGSRLTVL.

This clone was observed a handful of times. Additional DNA sequences in this sample encode the identical CDR3. V is TRBV28 and J is TRBJ1-2; D ambiguous. This CDR3 region has 15 residues. From germline, CDR1 is MDHEN and CDR2 SYDVKM. V gave up 6 bases and J gave up 0 bases, with 14 bases separating them. In DNA form, the CDR3 reads TGTGCCAGCAGCCGCCCCGGCCCTACTAACTATGGCTACACCTTC. The encoded protein is CASSRPGPTNYGYTF.

The sample holds a few counts of this clone. This chain connects TRBV6-1 to TRBJ2-7; D unresolved. CDR1 is MNHNS and CDR2 is SASEGT in the germline V gene. Trimming shortened V by 6 bases and J by 2 bases, and 8 bases separated the two germline ends. There are 12 residues in the CDR3. The CDR3 spells CASSGPTYEQYF. CDR3 coding DNA: TGTGCCAGCAGCGGACCAACCTACGAGCAGTACTTC.

This clone appeared once. This sequence joins TRBV5-4 and TRBJ2-7; 14 bases match TRBD2. Germline V lookup: CDR1 SGHNT, CDR2 YYREEE (reference sequence). V trimming: 4 bases; J trimming: 3 bases; junction bases outside the gene matches: 3. The CDR3 is 15 amino acids. CDR3 loop: CASSPGLAGVYEQYF. The DNA for the CDR3 is TGTGCCAGCAGCCCGGGACTAGCGGGGGTCTACGAGCAGTACTTC.

The chain joins TRBV2 to TRBJ1-5; D unclear. CDR3 size: 13 residues. The V and J ends lost 2 bases and 5 bases respectively, with 7 bases between them. Looked up from germline, CDR1 is SNHLY and CDR2 is FYNNEI. CDR3 residues: CASSETGYQPQHF. The DNA of the CDR3 is TGTGCCAGCAGTGAAACGGGGTATCAGCCCCAGCATTTT.

The CDR3 here is CASSVVPGASTEAFF. The CDR3 DNA sequence: TGTGCCAGCAGCGTAGTTCCGGGGGCGAGCACTGAAGCTTTCTTT. V and J are TRBV9 and TRBJ1-1; TRBD1 might be the D (6 bases). The CDR3 is 15 residues long. CDR1 and CDR2 (germline): SGDLS, YYNGEE. The ends were cut back, 0 bases at V and 4 bases at J, with 13 bases in the middle.